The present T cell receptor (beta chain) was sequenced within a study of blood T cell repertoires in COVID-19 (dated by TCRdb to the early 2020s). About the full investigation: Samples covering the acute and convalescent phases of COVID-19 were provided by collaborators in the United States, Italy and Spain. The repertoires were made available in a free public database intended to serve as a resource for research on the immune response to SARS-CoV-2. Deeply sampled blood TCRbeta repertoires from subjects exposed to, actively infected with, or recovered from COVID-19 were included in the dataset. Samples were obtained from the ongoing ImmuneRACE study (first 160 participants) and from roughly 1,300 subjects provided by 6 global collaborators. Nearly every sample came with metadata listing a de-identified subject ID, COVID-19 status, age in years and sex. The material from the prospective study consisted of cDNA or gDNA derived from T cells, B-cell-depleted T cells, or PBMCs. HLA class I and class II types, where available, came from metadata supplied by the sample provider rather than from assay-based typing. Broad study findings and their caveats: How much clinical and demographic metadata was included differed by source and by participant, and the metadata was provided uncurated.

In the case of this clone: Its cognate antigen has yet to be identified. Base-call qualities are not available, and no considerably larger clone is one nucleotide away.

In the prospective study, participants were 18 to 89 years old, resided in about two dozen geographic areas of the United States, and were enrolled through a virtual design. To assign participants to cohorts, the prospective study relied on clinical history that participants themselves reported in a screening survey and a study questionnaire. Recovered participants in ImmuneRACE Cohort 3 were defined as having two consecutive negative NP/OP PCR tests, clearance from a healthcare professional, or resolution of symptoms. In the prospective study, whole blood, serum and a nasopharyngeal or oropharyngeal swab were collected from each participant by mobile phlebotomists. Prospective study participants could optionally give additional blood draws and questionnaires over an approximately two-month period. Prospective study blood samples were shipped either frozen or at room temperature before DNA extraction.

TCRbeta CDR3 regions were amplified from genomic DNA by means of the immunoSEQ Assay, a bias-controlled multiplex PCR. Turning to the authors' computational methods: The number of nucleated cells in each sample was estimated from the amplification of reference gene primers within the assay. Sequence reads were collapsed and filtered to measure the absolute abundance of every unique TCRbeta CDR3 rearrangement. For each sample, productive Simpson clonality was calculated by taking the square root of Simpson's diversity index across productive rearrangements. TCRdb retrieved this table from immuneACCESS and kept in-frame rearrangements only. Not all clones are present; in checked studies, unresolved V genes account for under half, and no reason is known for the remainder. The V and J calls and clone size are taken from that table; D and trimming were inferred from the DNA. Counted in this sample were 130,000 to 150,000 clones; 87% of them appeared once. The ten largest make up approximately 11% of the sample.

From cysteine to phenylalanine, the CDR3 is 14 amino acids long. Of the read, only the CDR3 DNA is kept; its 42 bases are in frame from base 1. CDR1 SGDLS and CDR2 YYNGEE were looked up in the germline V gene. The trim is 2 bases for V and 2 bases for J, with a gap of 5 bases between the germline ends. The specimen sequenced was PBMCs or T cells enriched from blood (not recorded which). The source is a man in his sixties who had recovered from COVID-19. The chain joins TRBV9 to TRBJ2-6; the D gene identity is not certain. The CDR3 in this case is CASSVNPGANVLTF. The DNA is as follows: TGTGCCAGCAGCGTCAATCCTGGGGCCAACGTCCTGACTTTC. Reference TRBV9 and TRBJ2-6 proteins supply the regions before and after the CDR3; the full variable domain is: DSGVTQTPKHLITATGQRVTLRCSPRSGDLSVYWYQQSLDQGLQFLIQYYNGEERAKGNILERFSAQQFPDLHSELNLSSLELGDSALYFCASSVNPGANVLTFGAGSRLTVL.